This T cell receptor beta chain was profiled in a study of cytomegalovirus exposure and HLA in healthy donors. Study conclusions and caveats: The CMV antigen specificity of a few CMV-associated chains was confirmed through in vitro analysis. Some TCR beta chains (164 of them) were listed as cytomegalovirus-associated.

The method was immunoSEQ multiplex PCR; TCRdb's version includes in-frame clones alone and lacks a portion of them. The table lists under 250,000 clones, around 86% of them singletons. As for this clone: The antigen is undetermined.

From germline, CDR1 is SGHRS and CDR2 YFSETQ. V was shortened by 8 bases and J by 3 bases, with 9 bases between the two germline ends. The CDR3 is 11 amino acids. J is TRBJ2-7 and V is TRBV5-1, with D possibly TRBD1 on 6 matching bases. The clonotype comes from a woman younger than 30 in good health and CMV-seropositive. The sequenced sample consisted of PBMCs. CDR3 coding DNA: TGCGCCAGACAGGGAAACTACGAGCAGTACTTC. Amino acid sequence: CARQGNYEQYF.